Listed below are T cell receptor beta chains from one sample, sequenced in a study of CD8 T cells in ankylosing spondylitis. TCRdb redid the calling of the 5' RACE reads with MiXCR, one entry per CDR3 protein. The sample consists of approximately 350,000 distinct CDR3 sequences, roughly 20% of them appearing once. Material: blood, either unsorted or a sorted T cell fraction (not recorded which). These TCRs come from a male donor with ankylosing spondylitis or in good health (not recorded which). The CDR3 runs from the conserved cysteine through the conserved F or W. D genes are given only for firm matches. Size is omitted from some rows. Given values are once, few, many or a class for expanded clones.

DNA	CDR3	D	size	V	J
TGTGCCACCAGTGATTTGCGGGCAGGGGAAGAGACCCAGTACTTC	CATSDLRAGEETQYF	-	few	TRBV24-1	TRBJ2-5
TGTGCCAGCAGCCAAGAGAGCCGAAATGAAAAACTGTTTTTT	CASSQESRNEKLFF	-	-	TRBV3-1	TRBJ1-4
TGCAGCGTTGAATACAGGGATCCAGATACGCAGTATTTT	CSVEYRDPDTQYF	-	-	TRBV29-1	TRBJ2-3
TGCAGTGCTAGAGACCTAGCGGGGGGACCCGAGCAGTACTTC	CSARDLAGGPEQYF	TRBD2	few	TRBV20-1	TRBJ2-7
TGTGCCATCCGGACGGGACTAGCGGACACCGGGGAGCTGTTTTTT	CAIRTGLADTGELFF	TRBD2	-	TRBV10-3	TRBJ2-2
TGTGCCACCAGGGGAACGGGCACAGATACGCAGTATTTT	CATRGTGTDTQYF	-	-	TRBV24-1	TRBJ2-3
TGTGCCTGGAGTGGAAGAGGAGATACGCAGTATTTT	CAWSGRGDTQYF	-	few	TRBV30	TRBJ2-3
TGCGCCAGCAGCCAAGGGTATCGGCAGGAGTCCGGGGAGCTGTTTTTT	CASSQGYRQESGELFF	-	-	TRBV4-1	TRBJ2-2
TGCAGCGTCTTCGAGGGCCGCGAGCAGTACTTC	CSVFEGREQYF	-	-	TRBV29-1	TRBJ2-7
TGCGCCAGCAGCTTGTTAGGGACAGGGATCAATGAGCAGTTCTTC	CASSLLGTGINEQFF	TRBD1	few	TRBV5-1	TRBJ2-1
TGTGCCAGTCAGGGACAGGGACCCTACAATGAGCAGTTCTTC	CASQGQGPYNEQFF	TRBD1	few	TRBV19	TRBJ2-1
TGCAGTGCTAGAGGTAGCGGGGTTGTCACCGGGGAGCTGTTTTTT	CSARGSGVVTGELFF	TRBD2	-	TRBV20-1	TRBJ2-2
TGTGCCAGCTCAGAGGGGCTGGATTGGCAGTACTTC	CASSEGLDWQYF	-	few	TRBV18	TRBJ2-7
TGTGCCAGCAGCTTAGCATTGAACCCATACGAGCAGTACTTC	CASSLALNPYEQYF	-	-	TRBV7-9	TRBJ2-7
TGTGCCAGCAGCGATGACCTGGGGACAGGCCAGCCCCAGCATTTT	CASSDDLGTGQPQHF	TRBD1	many	TRBV7-8	TRBJ1-5
TGCAGCGCCCGGGACTCGAACACTGAAGCTTTCTTT	CSARDSNTEAFF	-	few	TRBV29-1	TRBJ1-1
TGCAGCGTTGCGAGCCACGAGCAGTACTTC	CSVASHEQYF	-	-	TRBV29-1	TRBJ2-7
TGTGCCAGCAGCGCCGGACTAGCGGGGCCAGATACGCAGTATTTT	CASSAGLAGPDTQYF	TRBD2	few	TRBV12-3/TRBV12-4	TRBJ2-3
TGTGCCACACCAACCCCGACAGTATCCTACGAGCAGTACTTC	CATPTPTVSYEQYF	-	-	TRBV12-3/TRBV12-4	TRBJ2-7
TGTGCCAGCAGTTACCGCCAGGGAGTTGTGAGTGGGGAGACCCAGTACTTC	CASSYRQGVVSGETQYF	-	-	TRBV6-5	TRBJ2-5
TGTGCCTGGGGACAGGGGGTTAGTGAGCAGTTCTTC	CAWGQGVSEQFF	TRBD1	few	TRBV30	TRBJ2-1
TGCGCCAGCAGCTTGGAGTGGGACAGGGTAAAGACCCAGTACTTC	CASSLEWDRVKTQYF	TRBD1	-	TRBV5-1	TRBJ2-5
TGTGCCAGCAGCGCCGGGACTAGCGGTAGTCAACAGTTCTTC	CASSAGTSGSQQFF	TRBD2	-	TRBV7-9	TRBJ2-1